This TCR beta chain is drawn from a study of beta chain features in type 1 diabetes. Study outcomes and limitations: Whether HLA type affects TCRB rearrangement stayed undetermined in the present work. All four CD4+ subsets of Type 1 diabetes patients contained TCRB CDR3s that were moderately but significantly shorter. A potential PCR bias toward shorter templates would be equal in patient and control samples.

Sequenced material consisted of expressed TCRB transcripts (all of the isolated RNA was reverse transcribed). Profiled with immunoSEQ multiplex PCR; TCRdb holds only in-frame clones, not every one. The sample yields roughly 250,000 clones, about 9.3% seen once. The sample holds a few counts of this clone. Its target is unknown. Based on CD45RO/CCR7/CD25/CD127/CD95/CD27, CD4+ regulatory, stem cell-like memory, naive and central memory cells were sorted. The CDR3 runs 12 residues. Looked up from germline, CDR1 is GTSNPN and CDR2 is SVGIG (reference sequence). V lost 1 base, J lost 8 bases, and 8 bases lay in between.

The specimen was naive CD4+ T cells from blood. The receptor comes from a woman younger than 30 in good health. The gene calls are TRBV30 and TRBJ2-2; D unresolved. The CDR3: CAWSALRGELFF. For the CDR3, the DNA is TGTGCCTGGAGTGCGCTTCGGGGGGAGCTGTTTTTT.